This T cell receptor beta chain appears in the sequencing data of a study of blood T cell repertoires in COVID-19. About the study: The samples span acute and convalescent COVID-19 from the United States, Italy and Spain.

V lost 5 bases and J 4 bases, leaving 8 bases between the germline ends. The CDR3 is made up of 12 amino acids. Authors' processing steps: Scientists estimated how many nucleated cells there were by amplifying reference gene primers. The method was immunoSEQ multiplex PCR; TCRdb's version includes in-frame clones alone and lacks a portion of them. V, J and clone size were drawn from that table, and D and trimming were deduced from the DNA. The sample records roughly 280,000 clones, roughly nine tenths being singletons. This clone was detected only a few times. The sequenced sample was peripheral blood. This sequence joins TRBV12-3 or TRBV12-4 and TRBJ1-2; D is unclear. This TCR derives from a man aged 45-60 years with acute or convalescent COVID-19. CDR3 in DNA: TGTGCCAGCAGTCCGGGTTCCTATGGCTACACCTTC. Translating gives CASSPGSYGYTF.